This T cell receptor beta chain was recorded in a study of blood T cells in healthy people across ages. In the study overall: Per two T cells, template switching captured roughly one barcoded beta molecule.

The study drew donors from healthy Caucasian individuals in Russia aged roughly 6 to 90. Drawing of peripheral blood yielded 7.5 to 10 milliliters from each donor. This clonotype was observed many times. A second PCR, run for roughly 7 to 11 cycles, used a sample-barcoded 5' primer plus a J-beta primer mix. TCRdb recomputed calls from the 5' RACE reads with MiXCR, one row per CDR3 protein. The table includes more than 1.4 million distinct CDR3 sequences, around 42% detected once. This TCR derives from a woman aged 18 to 35 in good health. Sequenced sample: blood.

The CDR3 loop is CSAGAGGNKNIQYF. CDR3 coding DNA: TGCAGTGCTGGAGCGGGGGGGAACAAAAACATTCAGTACTTC. The chain carries TRBV20-1 and TRBJ2-4; 10 bases are shared with TRBD2. Germline V gene data show CDR1 as DFQATT and CDR2 as SNEGSKA (reference sequence). This CDR3 region has 14 residues. The trim removed 5 bases at V and 3 bases at J, leaving 4 bases unmatched.